Listed below are T cell receptor beta chains from one sample, sequenced in a study of blood T cell repertoires in COVID-19. Repertoires were generated with immunoSEQ multiplex PCR, while TCRdb's copy carries only in-frame clones and drops some. This sample has some 74,000 clones; 65% to 90% occur once, and the top ten carry roughly 41%. The sequenced sample consisted of peripheral blood. The receptors here all came from a man at least 80 years old with acute or convalescent COVID-19. Each CDR3 is given with its conserved first and last residue. Each record gives: D gene, clone size, J gene, V gene, CDR3 protein, CDR3 DNA. The D gene is left open where the match is weak. Not every row has a clone size; where given, it reads once, few, many or a size class.

d_call: .; clone_size: once; j_call: TRBJ1-5; v_call: TRBV27; cdr3_aa: CASSFGQYSNQPQHF; cdr3_nt: TGTGCCAGCAGTTTTGGCCAGTATAGCAATCAGCCCCAGCATTTT
d_call: TRBD1; clone_size: .; j_call: TRBJ1-6; v_call: TRBV6-5; cdr3_aa: CASSYRDRNNSPLHF; cdr3_nt: TGTGCCAGCAGTTACCGGGACAGGAATAATTCACCCCTCCACTTT
d_call: TRBD1; clone_size: .; j_call: TRBJ1-5; v_call: TRBV2; cdr3_aa: CASSDQGGNQPQHF; cdr3_nt: TGTGCCAGCAGTGACCAGGGGGGTAATCAGCCCCAGCATTTT
d_call: TRBD2; clone_size: .; j_call: TRBJ2-5; v_call: TRBV6-2/TRBV6-3; cdr3_aa: CASSTSGETQYF; cdr3_nt: TGTGCCAGCAGCACTAGCGGGGAGACCCAGTACTTC
d_call: .; clone_size: .; j_call: TRBJ1-4; v_call: TRBV6-5; cdr3_aa: CASSYGGAGNEKLFF; cdr3_nt: TGTGCCAGCAGTTACGGGGGGGCAGGTAATGAAAAACTGTTTTTT
d_call: .; clone_size: .; j_call: TRBJ2-5; v_call: TRBV7-2; cdr3_aa: CASSLTSSETQYF; cdr3_nt: TGTGCCAGCAGCCTCACTAGTTCGGAGACCCAGTACTTC
d_call: .; clone_size: once; j_call: TRBJ2-3; v_call: TRBV28; cdr3_aa: CASSSLVAEYTDTQYF; cdr3_nt: TGTGCCAGCTCCTCGTTGGTAGCGGAGTACACAGATACGCAGTATTTT
d_call: .; clone_size: few; j_call: TRBJ1-4; v_call: TRBV28; cdr3_aa: CATSPPTSEKLFF; cdr3_nt: TGTGCCACCAGCCCCCCTACTTCGGAAAAACTGTTTTTT
d_call: .; clone_size: .; j_call: TRBJ1-6; v_call: TRBV5-8; cdr3_aa: CASSFAGGSSYNSPLHF; cdr3_nt: TGTGCCAGCAGCTTCGCTGGTGGGAGCTCCTATAATTCACCCCTCCACTTT
d_call: TRBD1; clone_size: .; j_call: TRBJ2-2; v_call: TRBV4-2; cdr3_aa: CASSLSSGTGGSGELFF; cdr3_nt: TGTGCCAGCAGCCTTAGCTCCGGGACAGGGGGTTCCGGGGAGCTGTTTTTT
d_call: TRBD1; clone_size: .; j_call: TRBJ1-1; v_call: TRBV28; cdr3_aa: CASSSQGAGLDTEAFF; cdr3_nt: TGTGCCAGCAGTTCACAGGGGGCGGGTTTGGACACTGAAGCTTTCTTT
d_call: .; clone_size: .; j_call: TRBJ1-6; v_call: TRBV19; cdr3_aa: CASTLSSYNSPLHF; cdr3_nt: TGTGCCAGCACCCTGAGCTCCTATAATTCACCCCTCCACTTT
d_call: .; clone_size: .; j_call: TRBJ2-1; v_call: TRBV7-2; cdr3_aa: CASSHDGTLAFSSYNEQFF; cdr3_nt: TGTGCCAGCAGCCATGACGGGACTCTAGCGTTTAGCTCCTACAATGAGCAGTTCTTC
d_call: .; clone_size: .; j_call: TRBJ1-6; v_call: TRBV20-1; cdr3_aa: CSGSDPGQPNSPLHF; cdr3_nt: TGCAGTGGTAGTGACCCAGGACAACCTAATTCACCCCTCCACTTT
d_call: .; clone_size: .; j_call: TRBJ2-5; v_call: TRBV7-9; cdr3_aa: CASSLARPSEETQYF; cdr3_nt: TGTGCCAGCAGCTTAGCTAGACCCAGCGAGGAGACCCAGTACTTC
d_call: TRBD2; clone_size: .; j_call: TRBJ2-7; v_call: TRBV5-1; cdr3_aa: CASIPSPTSGYEQYF; cdr3_nt: TGCGCCAGCATACCAAGCCCCACTAGCGGGTACGAGCAGTACTTC
d_call: TRBD1; clone_size: .; j_call: TRBJ1-2; v_call: TRBV19; cdr3_aa: CASRRDRGANNYGYTF; cdr3_nt: TGTGCCAGTAGGCGGGACAGGGGAGCCAATAACTATGGCTACACCTTC
d_call: TRBD1; clone_size: few; j_call: TRBJ1-2; v_call: TRBV12-3/TRBV12-4; cdr3_aa: CASSFSSGQGCTF; cdr3_nt: TGTGCCAGCAGTTTCTCCTCGGGACAGGGGTGCACCTTC
d_call: TRBD1; clone_size: .; j_call: TRBJ1-3; v_call: TRBV7-8; cdr3_aa: CASSFNPGQRNTIYF; cdr3_nt: TGTGCCAGCAGCTTCAACCCGGGACAGAGAAACACCATATATTTT
d_call: .; clone_size: .; j_call: TRBJ1-2; v_call: TRBV5-4; cdr3_aa: CASSLGGQGYGYTF; cdr3_nt: TGTGCCAGCAGCTTGGGCGGACAAGGATATGGCTACACCTTC
d_call: TRBD2; clone_size: .; j_call: TRBJ2-2; v_call: TRBV11-2; cdr3_aa: CASSELQTSGITGELFF; cdr3_nt: TGTGCCAGCAGCGAACTTCAGACTAGCGGGATCACCGGGGAGCTGTTTTTT
d_call: .; clone_size: few; j_call: TRBJ2-3; v_call: TRBV2; cdr3_aa: CASSLGQGTDTQYF; cdr3_nt: TGTGCCAGCAGCTTAGGGCAGGGGACAGATACGCAGTATTTT
d_call: .; clone_size: .; j_call: TRBJ1-2; v_call: TRBV4-3; cdr3_aa: CASSQDWGTATYGYTF; cdr3_nt: TGCGCCAGCAGCCAAGATTGGGGCACAGCAACGTATGGCTACACCTTC
d_call: TRBD1; clone_size: .; j_call: TRBJ1-2; v_call: TRBV19; cdr3_aa: CASNSVSSRDRSYTF; cdr3_nt: TGTGCCAGTAATAGTGTGTCAAGCCGGGACAGGAGCTACACCTTC
d_call: TRBD2; clone_size: .; j_call: TRBJ2-1; v_call: TRBV6-5; cdr3_aa: CASSYIAGAYNEQFF; cdr3_nt: TGTGCCAGCAGTTACATCGCGGGAGCCTACAATGAGCAGTTCTTC
d_call: TRBD1; clone_size: .; j_call: TRBJ1-5; v_call: TRBV7-2; cdr3_aa: CASSLGQGASQPQHF; cdr3_nt: TGTGCCAGCAGCCTGGGACAGGGGGCCAGCCAGCCCCAGCATTTT
d_call: TRBD1; clone_size: few; j_call: TRBJ1-1; v_call: TRBV27; cdr3_aa: CASSPQYRGRTEAFF; cdr3_nt: TGTGCCAGCAGTCCCCAGTACAGGGGGAGAACTGAAGCTTTCTTT
d_call: .; clone_size: .; j_call: TRBJ1-1; v_call: TRBV28; cdr3_aa: CASITGLMTTEAFF; cdr3_nt: TGTGCCAGCATAACAGGATTAATGACCACTGAAGCTTTCTTT
d_call: TRBD1; clone_size: .; j_call: TRBJ2-1; v_call: TRBV5-1; cdr3_aa: CASSLGGQNDEQFF; cdr3_nt: TGCGCCAGCAGCTTGGGGGGACAGAACGATGAGCAGTTCTTC
d_call: TRBD1; clone_size: .; j_call: TRBJ2-1; v_call: TRBV27; cdr3_aa: CASSLLGQGKIMQFF; cdr3_nt: TGTGCCAGCAGTCTGCTGGGACAGGGTAAAATAATGCAGTTCTTC
d_call: TRBD2; clone_size: .; j_call: TRBJ2-1; v_call: TRBV9; cdr3_aa: CASSVGLAGGPQNEQFF; cdr3_nt: TGTGCCAGCAGCGTAGGGCTAGCGGGAGGGCCTCAAAATGAGCAGTTCTTC
d_call: TRBD1; clone_size: .; j_call: TRBJ1-6; v_call: TRBV7-2; cdr3_aa: CASSPRQGSPLHF; cdr3_nt: TGTGCCAGCAGCCCCCGACAGGGCTCACCCCTCCACTTT
d_call: .; clone_size: .; j_call: TRBJ1-1; v_call: TRBV10-1; cdr3_aa: CASSVGPVTFF; cdr3_nt: TGCGCCAGCAGTGTTGGGCCTGTTACTTTCTTT
d_call: TRBD1; clone_size: .; j_call: TRBJ1-1; v_call: TRBV19; cdr3_aa: CASRTYGTGDTEAFF; cdr3_nt: TGTGCCAGTAGGACCTACGGGACAGGGGACACTGAAGCTTTCTTT
d_call: .; clone_size: .; j_call: TRBJ1-2; v_call: TRBV7-9; cdr3_aa: CASSFGDAKGLGYTF; cdr3_nt: TGTGCCAGCAGCTTCGGGGACGCGAAGGGACTGGGCTACACCTTC
d_call: TRBD2; clone_size: .; j_call: TRBJ2-7; v_call: TRBV2; cdr3_aa: CASSEGGLGVGEQYF; cdr3_nt: TGTGCCAGCAGTGAAGGGGGACTAGGAGTCGGCGAGCAGTACTTC
d_call: TRBD2; clone_size: .; j_call: TRBJ2-3; v_call: TRBV2; cdr3_aa: CASRGTSQLTDTQYF; cdr3_nt: TGTGCCAGCAGGGGGACTAGCCAACTCACAGATACGCAGTATTTT
d_call: TRBD1; clone_size: .; j_call: TRBJ1-1; v_call: TRBV7-2; cdr3_aa: CASSLEFRGKEAFF; cdr3_nt: TGTGCCAGCAGCTTAGAATTCAGGGGGAAAGAAGCTTTCTTT
d_call: .; clone_size: .; j_call: TRBJ1-5; v_call: TRBV7-8; cdr3_aa: CASSQPGERGGQPQHF; cdr3_nt: TGTGCCAGCAGCCAACCCGGGGAGAGGGGAGGGCAGCCCCAGCATTTT
d_call: .; clone_size: .; j_call: TRBJ1-5; v_call: TRBV28; cdr3_aa: CASTSGPYQPQHF; cdr3_nt: TGTGCCAGCACCTCAGGGCCCTATCAGCCCCAGCATTTT
d_call: TRBD1; clone_size: .; j_call: TRBJ1-3; v_call: TRBV6-5; cdr3_aa: CASSRLGQGRNTIYF; cdr3_nt: TGTGCCAGCAGCCGACTCGGACAGGGAAGAAACACCATATATTTT
d_call: .; clone_size: .; j_call: TRBJ2-2; v_call: TRBV6-2/TRBV6-3; cdr3_aa: CASSYSIRVAFAGELFF; cdr3_nt: TGTGCCAGCAGTTACTCGATACGGGTCGCTTTTGCCGGGGAGCTGTTTTTT
d_call: TRBD1; clone_size: few; j_call: TRBJ1-2; v_call: TRBV18; cdr3_aa: CASSPPGQGNGYTF; cdr3_nt: TGTGCCAGCTCACCACCGGGACAGGGTAATGGCTACACCTTC
d_call: TRBD2; clone_size: .; j_call: TRBJ2-1; v_call: TRBV2; cdr3_aa: CASLQGGLGPYNEQFF; cdr3_nt: TGTGCCAGCCTCCAAGGGGGACTAGGGCCCTACAATGAGCAGTTCTTC
d_call: TRBD1; clone_size: .; j_call: TRBJ1-3; v_call: TRBV20-1; cdr3_aa: CSASRGTGAGNTIYF; cdr3_nt: TGCAGTGCTAGTCGAGGGACAGGGGCTGGAAACACCATATATTTT
d_call: TRBD1; clone_size: .; j_call: TRBJ2-5; v_call: TRBV5-1; cdr3_aa: CASSLGQGYETQYF; cdr3_nt: TGCGCCAGCAGCTTGGGACAGGGTTATGAGACCCAGTACTTC
d_call: .; clone_size: .; j_call: TRBJ2-7; v_call: TRBV5-8; cdr3_aa: CASSPPTGRRSEQYF; cdr3_nt: TGTGCCAGCAGCCCCCCGACAGGGAGGCGGTCCGAGCAGTACTTC
d_call: .; clone_size: .; j_call: TRBJ1-4; v_call: TRBV6-5; cdr3_aa: CASRNGQYNEKLFF; cdr3_nt: TGTGCCAGCAGAAATGGACAGTATAATGAAAAACTGTTTTTT
d_call: TRBD2; clone_size: .; j_call: TRBJ2-3; v_call: TRBV6-6; cdr3_aa: CASNVAGSTDTQYF; cdr3_nt: TGTGCCAGCAACGTAGCGGGGAGCACAGATACGCAGTATTTT
d_call: .; clone_size: .; j_call: TRBJ1-2; v_call: TRBV28; cdr3_aa: CASSDLTGLNYGYTF; cdr3_nt: TGTGCCAGCAGTGACTTAACAGGGCTGAACTATGGCTACACCTTC